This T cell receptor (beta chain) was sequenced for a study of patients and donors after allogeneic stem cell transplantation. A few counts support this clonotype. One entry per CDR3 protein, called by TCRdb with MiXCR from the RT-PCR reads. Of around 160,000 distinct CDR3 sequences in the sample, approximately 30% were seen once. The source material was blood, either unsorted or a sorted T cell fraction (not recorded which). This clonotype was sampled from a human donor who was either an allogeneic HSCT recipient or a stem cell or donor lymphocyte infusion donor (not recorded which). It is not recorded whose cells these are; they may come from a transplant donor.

This chain's CDR3 is CASSPLGAGMRTQYF. Here the CDR3 DNA reads TGTGCCAGCAGTCCCTTGGGCGCAGGCATGCGGACCCAGTACTTC. The chain recombines TRBV27 with TRBJ2-5; D not certain. V was trimmed by 5 bases and J by 7 bases, leaving 20 bases between them. In germline, CDR1 is MNHEY, CDR2 SMNVEV (reference sequence). This CDR3 has 15 residues.